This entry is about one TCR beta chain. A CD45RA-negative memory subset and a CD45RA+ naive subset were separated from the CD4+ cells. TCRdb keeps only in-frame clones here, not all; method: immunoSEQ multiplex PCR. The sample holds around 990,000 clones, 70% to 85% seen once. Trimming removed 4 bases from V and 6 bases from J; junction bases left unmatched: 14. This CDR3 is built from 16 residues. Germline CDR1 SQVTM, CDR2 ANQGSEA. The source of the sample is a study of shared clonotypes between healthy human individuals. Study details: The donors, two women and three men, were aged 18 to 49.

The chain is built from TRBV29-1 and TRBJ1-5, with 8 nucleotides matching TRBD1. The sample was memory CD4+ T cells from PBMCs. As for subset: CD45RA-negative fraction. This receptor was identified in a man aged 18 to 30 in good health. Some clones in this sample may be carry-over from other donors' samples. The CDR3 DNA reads TGCAGCGTTGTGGTGGGGCAGGGGGCGAAAGGTCAGCCCCAGCATTTT. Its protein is CSVVVGQGAKGQPQHF.